These 14 T cell receptor beta chains were all obtained from the same sample, sequenced in a study of blood T cell repertoires in COVID-19. Measured with immunoSEQ multiplex PCR; TCRdb has only the in-frame clones, and not every one. The sample lists tens of thousands of clones, roughly four fifths occurring once. Sequencing used peripheral blood. The receptors come from a human donor in a cohort sampled during active COVID-19.

This rearrangement joins TRBV18 to TRBJ2-4; 11 bases fit TRBD1. V shed 0 bases and J 0 bases; nucleotides not matched to a gene: 7. The germline V gene has CDR1 KGHSH and CDR2 LQKENI. The CDR3 loop spans 19 amino acids. The CDR3 reads CASSPPSGTGGLAKNIQYF. Written as DNA, the CDR3 is TGTGCCAGCTCACCACCCTCCGGGACAGGGGGACTAGCCAAAAACATTCAGTACTTC.

The chain combines TRBV14 with TRBJ2-3; D is ambiguous. The CDR3 has 15 residues. The germline V gene has CDR1 SGHDN and CDR2 FVKESK. Trimming pared 2 bases from V and 4 bases from J, leaving 13 bases between. DNA of the CDR3: TGTGCCAGCAGCCAACGTACCTATCTAGCAGATACGCAGTATTTT. This gives the protein CASSQRTYLADTQYF.

The V gene is TRBV7-8, the J gene TRBJ1-1; TRBD1 aligns across 9 bases. Germline values: CDR1 SGHVS, CDR2 FQNEAQ. This CDR3 has 15 residues. After removal of 5 bases from V and 1 base from J, the junction contained 5 bases not matched to a gene. This CDR3 is CASSPRTGANTEAFF. In DNA form, the CDR3 reads TGTGCCAGCAGCCCCAGGACAGGGGCGAACACTGAAGCTTTCTTT.

The V call is TRBV7-7, the J call TRBJ2-1, with TRBD1 matching over 9 bases. Germline lookup yields CDR1 SSHAT and CDR2 FNYEAQ (reference sequence). This CDR3 spans 17 amino acids. V lost 3 bases to trimming and J lost 1 base; unmatched junction nucleotides: 7. DNA for the CDR3: TGTGCCAGCAGCTTGGGTGGGGGGACAGGGTCCTACAATGAGCAGTTCTTC. Translated: CASSLGGGTGSYNEQFF.

The chain has TRBV27 and TRBJ1-6; D is uncertain. CDR3 size: 13 residues. Per germline, CDR1 MNHEY and CDR2 SMNVEV (reference sequence). Trimming cost V 5 bases and J 9 bases, with 11 bases left between them. The CDR3 DNA reads as TGTGCCAGCAGTCGAGAGAGGGTTTCACCCCTCCACTTT. It is translated as CASSRERVSPLHF.

This clone has only a few counts. The CDR3 protein is CASTLGGEGDKKLFF. The CDR3 bases are TGTGCCAGCACCCTTGGGGGGGAGGGGGACAAAAAACTGTTTTTT. This chain links TRBV4-2 with TRBJ1-4, with D possibly matching TRBD1 (6 bases). Trimming stripped 7 bases from V and 9 bases from J, with 21 bases between. From germline, CDR1 is LGHNA and CDR2 YNFKEQ. The CDR3 totals 15 residues.

V is TRBV5-1 and J is TRBJ2-7, with 9 bases matching TRBD1. This CDR3 contains 14 residues. Germline values: CDR1 SGHRS, CDR2 YFSETQ. Trimming cost V 6 bases and J 2 bases; bases outside gene matches: 6. CDR3 protein: CASTGQGTTYEQYF. For the CDR3, the DNA is TGCGCCAGCACGGGACAGGGCACCACCTACGAGCAGTACTTC.

The V and J genes are TRBV3-1 (or the pseudogene TRBV3-2) and TRBJ1-2; TRBD1 agrees at 11 bases. Germline-derived CDR1 and CDR2 are LGHDT and YNNKEL (reference sequence). The length of the CDR3 is 14 residues. Trimming took 4 bases from V and 8 from J; bases not matched to a gene: 6. CDR3 sequence reads: CASSLGQGAKGYTF. Written as DNA, the CDR3 is TGTGCCAGCAGCCTTGGACAGGGGGCAAAGGGCTACACCTTC.

The rearrangement joins TRBV18 to TRBJ1-6; D gene unclear. Looked up from germline, CDR1 is KGHSH and CDR2 is LQKENI. This CDR3 is built from 15 residues. With 2 bases removed from V and 1 base from J, the gap between germline ends came to 6 bases. The CDR3: CASSPGLSYNSPLHF. In DNA, the CDR3 is TGTGCCAGCTCACCAGGGCTTTCCTATAATTCACCCCTCCACTTT.

The genes are TRBV9 and TRBJ2-7; 10 bases are a match to TRBD1. This CDR3 contains 14 residues. CDR1 SGDLS and CDR2 YYNGEE come from the germline V gene. J gave up 2 bases and V 4 bases, and 3 bases lay outside the gene matches. The CDR3 coding sequence is TGTGCCAGCAGCTCCGGGACAGGGGCCTACGAGCAGTACTTC. As protein: CASSSGTGAYEQYF.

This sequence joins TRBV9 and TRBJ2-7; D is perhaps TRBD1 (6 bases). Trimming stripped 0 bases from V and 4 bases from J, with 14 bases between. CDR3 size: 15 residues. Per germline, CDR1 SGDLS and CDR2 YYNGEE. This chain's CDR3 is CASSVGTVATYEQYF. DNA for the CDR3: TGTGCCAGCAGCGTAGGGACAGTAGCTACATACGAGCAGTACTTC.

The gene calls are TRBV5-1 and TRBJ2-2; maybe TRBD2 (7 bases). Looked up from germline, CDR1 is SGHRS and CDR2 is YFSETQ. V was clipped by 2 bases and J by 3 bases, with 17 bases between them. The CDR3 extends over 17 amino acids. The CDR3 sequence: CASSFGGLQGYTGELFF. Written as DNA, the CDR3 is TGCGCCAGCAGCTTCGGGGGGCTACAGGGTTACACCGGGGAGCTGTTTTTT. The full variable domain, its missing parts supplied by reference TRBV5-1 and TRBJ2-2, is KAGVTQTPRYLIKTRGQQVTLSCSPISGHRSVSWYQQTPGQGLQFLFEYFSETQRNKGNFPGRFSGRQFSNSRSEMNVSTLELGDSALYLCASSFGGLQGYTGELFFGEGSRLTVL.

The chain links TRBV9 to TRBJ1-1, with D perhaps matching TRBD1 (5 bases). The CDR3 length is 14 residues. V was pared by 0 bases and J by 4 bases, with 10 bases between. CDR1 SGDLS and CDR2 YYNGEE come from the germline V gene. The CDR3 DNA is TGTGCCAGCAGCGTAGCTAGGGGAGGCACTGAAGCTTTCTTT. Translating it yields CASSVARGGTEAFF.

The chain carries TRBV28 and TRBJ1-1, with unresolved D. This CDR3 region has 13 residues. Germline V CDR1 and CDR2: MDHEN, SYDVKM. V was trimmed by 3 bases and J by 10 bases, leaving 15 bases between them. In DNA, the CDR3 is TGTGCCAGCAGTTTTTCAGGCGTACCCTTAGCTTTCTTT. As protein: CASSFSGVPLAFF.